These T cell receptor beta chains were read from a single sample in a study of T cell responses to AZD1222 COVID-19 vaccine. Here immunoSEQ multiplex PCR was the method, and the copy in TCRdb shows in-frame clones only, minus some. The repertoire consists of about 140,000 clones, with roughly 93% occurring once and the leading ten covering approximately 6.8%. The specimen was peripheral blood, collected 28 days after the second AZD1222 dose. These receptors were collected from an adult who received the AZD1222 COVID-19 vaccine. Each CDR3 is given with its conserved first and last residue. Fields, in order: CDR3 protein, CDR3 DNA, clone size, CDR3 length, D gene, J gene, V gene. A D gene is named only where the DNA matches it firmly. Expanded clones get a size class; other rows say once, few or many, or leave the size out.

cdr3_aa: CASSFEGNTEAFF
cdr3_nt: TGTGCCAGCAGCTTTGAAGGGAACACTGAAGCTTTCTTT
clone_size: -
cdr3_length: 13
d_call: -
j_call: TRBJ1-1
v_call: TRBV7-9

cdr3_aa: CASSARTGAYYGYTF
cdr3_nt: TGTGCCAGCAGTGCAAGGACAGGGGCCTACTATGGCTACACCTTC
clone_size: -
cdr3_length: 15
d_call: TRBD1
j_call: TRBJ1-2
v_call: TRBV2

cdr3_aa: CASRGTGGAQPQHF
cdr3_nt: TGTGCCAGTAGGGGGACAGGTGGGGCTCAGCCCCAGCATTTT
clone_size: few
cdr3_length: 14
d_call: TRBD1
j_call: TRBJ1-5
v_call: TRBV19

cdr3_aa: CASSSAGGRHYNEQFF
cdr3_nt: TGTGCCAGTAGTTCGGCGGGGGGTCGCCACTACAATGAGCAGTTCTTC
clone_size: once
cdr3_length: 16
d_call: TRBD2
j_call: TRBJ2-1
v_call: TRBV19

cdr3_aa: CASSLGRGGGSYNEQFF
cdr3_nt: TGTGCCAGCAGCTTAGGTAGGGGTGGGGGCTCCTACAATGAGCAGTTCTTC
clone_size: -
cdr3_length: 17
d_call: -
j_call: TRBJ2-1
v_call: TRBV7-9

cdr3_aa: CASSYSAGGEFGYTF
cdr3_nt: TGTGCCAGCAGTTACTCGGCAGGGGGCGAGTTTGGCTACACCTTC
clone_size: -
cdr3_length: 15
d_call: TRBD1
j_call: TRBJ1-2
v_call: TRBV6-5

cdr3_aa: CASGLAGGASYEQYF
cdr3_nt: TGTGCCAGCGGACTAGCGGGGGGGGCCTCCTACGAGCAGTACTTC
clone_size: -
cdr3_length: 15
d_call: TRBD2
j_call: TRBJ2-7
v_call: TRBV28

cdr3_aa: CASSSGGTYSTEAFF
cdr3_nt: TGCGCCAGCAGCTCTGGAGGGACGTATAGCACTGAAGCTTTCTTT
clone_size: -
cdr3_length: 15
d_call: -
j_call: TRBJ1-1
v_call: TRBV5-1

cdr3_aa: CASSEAGGLFSYEQYF
cdr3_nt: TGTGCCAGCAGTGAAGCTGGGGGGTTGTTTTCCTACGAGCAGTACTTC
clone_size: -
cdr3_length: 16
d_call: -
j_call: TRBJ2-7
v_call: TRBV6-1

cdr3_aa: CASSLAGEGSSGANVLTF
cdr3_nt: TGTGCCAGCAGCTTGGCCGGGGAAGGTAGCTCTGGGGCCAACGTCCTGACTTTC
clone_size: few
cdr3_length: 18
d_call: -
j_call: TRBJ2-6
v_call: TRBV5-4

cdr3_aa: CASSRRPSPLHF
cdr3_nt: TGTGCCAGCAGTAGACGACCGTCACCCCTCCACTTT
clone_size: -
cdr3_length: 12
d_call: -
j_call: TRBJ1-6
v_call: TRBV6-2/TRBV6-3

cdr3_aa: CASSSVQGAAQHF
cdr3_nt: TGTGCCAGCAGCTCAGTACAGGGGGCGGCCCAGCATTTT
clone_size: once
cdr3_length: 13
d_call: TRBD1
j_call: TRBJ1-5
v_call: TRBV5-5

cdr3_aa: CASILLSGGYTF
cdr3_nt: TGTGCCAGCATCCTACTAAGCGGGGGCTACACCTTC
clone_size: -
cdr3_length: 12
d_call: -
j_call: TRBJ1-2
v_call: TRBV12-3/TRBV12-4

cdr3_aa: CASSQTSSPLHF
cdr3_nt: TGTGCCAGCAGCCAGACATCATCACCCCTCCACTTT
clone_size: -
cdr3_length: 12
d_call: -
j_call: TRBJ1-6
v_call: TRBV3-1/TRBV3-2

cdr3_aa: CASSGDRVDTEAFF
cdr3_nt: TGTGCCAGCAGCGGCGACAGGGTGGACACTGAAGCTTTCTTT
clone_size: -
cdr3_length: 14
d_call: TRBD1
j_call: TRBJ1-1
v_call: TRBV9

cdr3_aa: CASSRWTGGAQTQYF
cdr3_nt: TGTGCCAGCAGCCGCTGGACAGGGGGCGCGCAGACCCAGTACTTC
clone_size: -
cdr3_length: 15
d_call: TRBD1
j_call: TRBJ2-5
v_call: TRBV3-1/TRBV3-2

cdr3_aa: CASSLIPEVAGYTF
cdr3_nt: TGTGCCAGCAGCTTAATTCCTGAGGTCGCTGGCTACACCTTC
clone_size: -
cdr3_length: 14
d_call: -
j_call: TRBJ1-2
v_call: TRBV7-9

cdr3_aa: CASSPRLWTSRLPDTQYF
cdr3_nt: TGTGCCAGCAGCCCACGGCTCTGGACTAGCAGGTTGCCAGATACGCAGTATTTT
clone_size: -
cdr3_length: 18
d_call: TRBD2
j_call: TRBJ2-3
v_call: TRBV11-2

cdr3_aa: CASSPGGASTDTQYF
cdr3_nt: TGTGCCAGCAGCCCCGGGGGAGCTAGCACAGATACGCAGTATTTT
clone_size: -
cdr3_length: 15
d_call: -
j_call: TRBJ2-3
v_call: TRBV7-3

cdr3_aa: CASSLLAGTNEQFF
cdr3_nt: TGTGCCAGCAGCCTACTAGCGGGCACCAATGAGCAGTTCTTC
clone_size: -
cdr3_length: 14
d_call: TRBD2
j_call: TRBJ2-1
v_call: TRBV7-8

cdr3_aa: CAISWDDGGPNQPQHF
cdr3_nt: TGTGCCATCAGTTGGGACGACGGAGGGCCTAATCAGCCCCAGCATTTT
clone_size: -
cdr3_length: 16
d_call: -
j_call: TRBJ1-5
v_call: TRBV10-3

cdr3_aa: CATSVGTGETQYF
cdr3_nt: TGTGCCACCAGTGTCGGGACAGGGGAGACCCAGTACTTC
clone_size: -
cdr3_length: 13
d_call: TRBD1
j_call: TRBJ2-5
v_call: TRBV24-1

cdr3_aa: CASTMGGLNEQYF
cdr3_nt: TGTGCCAGCACGATGGGGGGGTTAAACGAGCAGTACTTC
clone_size: -
cdr3_length: 13
d_call: TRBD2
j_call: TRBJ2-7
v_call: TRBV2

cdr3_aa: CASSLAPHIDPPPDTQYF
cdr3_nt: TGTGCCAGCAGCTTAGCCCCCCACATCGATCCCCCACCAGATACGCAGTATTTT
clone_size: -
cdr3_length: 18
d_call: -
j_call: TRBJ2-3
v_call: TRBV7-8

cdr3_aa: CSAAPFNEQFF
cdr3_nt: TGCAGTGCTGCCCCGTTCAATGAGCAGTTCTTC
clone_size: -
cdr3_length: 11
d_call: -
j_call: TRBJ2-1
v_call: TRBV20-1

cdr3_aa: CATSDSGQDTGELFF
cdr3_nt: TGTGCCACCAGCGACTCGGGACAAGACACCGGGGAGCTGTTTTTT
clone_size: -
cdr3_length: 15
d_call: -
j_call: TRBJ2-2
v_call: TRBV24-1

cdr3_aa: CASSQGAAGVPSNQPQHF
cdr3_nt: TGTGCCAGCAGCCAAGGGGCGGCAGGTGTTCCTAGCAATCAGCCCCAGCATTTT
clone_size: -
cdr3_length: 18
d_call: -
j_call: TRBJ1-5
v_call: TRBV3-1/TRBV3-2

cdr3_aa: CASSLGRGVSSYEQYF
cdr3_nt: TGTGCCAGCAGCTTAGGCCGAGGGGTCAGCTCCTACGAGCAGTACTTC
clone_size: -
cdr3_length: 16
d_call: -
j_call: TRBJ2-7
v_call: TRBV7-9

cdr3_aa: CAISEEGTDYGYTF
cdr3_nt: TGTGCCATCAGTGAAGAGGGCACTGACTATGGCTACACCTTC
clone_size: -
cdr3_length: 14
d_call: -
j_call: TRBJ1-2
v_call: TRBV10-3

cdr3_aa: CASGRKGTGANYGYTF
cdr3_nt: TGTGCCAGTGGACGAAAGGGGACAGGCGCAAACTATGGCTACACCTTC
clone_size: -
cdr3_length: 16
d_call: TRBD1
j_call: TRBJ1-2
v_call: TRBV19

cdr3_aa: CASSHTGQGPELFF
cdr3_nt: TGTGCCAGCAGCCACACCGGACAGGGGCCAGAACTGTTTTTT
clone_size: -
cdr3_length: 14
d_call: TRBD1
j_call: TRBJ1-4
v_call: TRBV3-1/TRBV3-2

cdr3_aa: CASKSRGSSTDTQYF
cdr3_nt: TGTGCCAGTAAGTCACGAGGATCTAGCACAGATACGCAGTATTTT
clone_size: once
cdr3_length: 15
d_call: -
j_call: TRBJ2-3
v_call: TRBV19

cdr3_aa: CASSLSESVIYEQYF
cdr3_nt: TGTGCCAGCAGTTTGTCGGAGTCGGTTATCTACGAGCAGTACTTC
clone_size: -
cdr3_length: 15
d_call: -
j_call: TRBJ2-7
v_call: TRBV27

cdr3_aa: CAISESRGLSYGYTF
cdr3_nt: TGTGCCATCAGTGAGTCAAGGGGTTTGAGCTATGGCTACACCTTC
clone_size: -
cdr3_length: 15
d_call: -
j_call: TRBJ1-2
v_call: TRBV10-3

cdr3_aa: CATSGTRSKDEQFF
cdr3_nt: TGTGCCACCAGCGGCACTAGGAGTAAGGATGAGCAGTTCTTC
clone_size: -
cdr3_length: 14
d_call: -
j_call: TRBJ2-1
v_call: TRBV24-1

cdr3_aa: CASSPRDGRAEAFF
cdr3_nt: TGTGCCAGCAGCCCCCGGGACGGCCGCGCTGAAGCTTTCTTT
clone_size: -
cdr3_length: 14
d_call: -
j_call: TRBJ1-1
v_call: TRBV3-1/TRBV3-2

cdr3_aa: CASSLGGTGIREQYF
cdr3_nt: TGCGCCAGCAGCTTGGGAGGGACTGGGATTCGGGAGCAGTACTTC
clone_size: -
cdr3_length: 15
d_call: -
j_call: TRBJ2-7
v_call: TRBV5-1

cdr3_aa: CASSGIGRQGTNYGYTF
cdr3_nt: TGTGCCAGCAGTGGGATAGGCCGACAGGGAACTAACTATGGCTACACCTTC
clone_size: -
cdr3_length: 17
d_call: TRBD1
j_call: TRBJ1-2
v_call: TRBV28

cdr3_aa: CASSVEQGTYEQYF
cdr3_nt: TGTGCCAGCAGCGTTGAACAGGGGACCTACGAGCAGTACTTC
clone_size: once
cdr3_length: 14
d_call: TRBD1
j_call: TRBJ2-7
v_call: TRBV9

cdr3_aa: CASSSLKSRYEQYF
cdr3_nt: TGTGCCAGCAGCTCCCTCAAGTCCAGGTACGAGCAGTACTTC
clone_size: -
cdr3_length: 14
d_call: -
j_call: TRBJ2-7
v_call: TRBV7-8

cdr3_aa: CARRQSSGNTIYF
cdr3_nt: TGTGCCAGACGACAGAGCTCTGGAAACACCATATATTTT
clone_size: -
cdr3_length: 13
d_call: -
j_call: TRBJ1-3
v_call: TRBV2

cdr3_aa: CASSVTGSNNEQFF
cdr3_nt: TGTGCCAGCAGCGTCACAGGGAGCAACAATGAGCAGTTCTTC
clone_size: once
cdr3_length: 14
d_call: -
j_call: TRBJ2-1
v_call: TRBV9

cdr3_aa: CATRRQGNYGYTF
cdr3_nt: TGTGCCACCCGACGGCAGGGCAACTATGGCTACACCTTC
clone_size: -
cdr3_length: 13
d_call: -
j_call: TRBJ1-2
v_call: TRBV19

cdr3_aa: CASSLRTGGNEQFF
cdr3_nt: TGTGCCAGCAGCTTACGTACAGGGGGCAATGAGCAGTTCTTC
clone_size: -
cdr3_length: 14
d_call: TRBD1
j_call: TRBJ2-1
v_call: TRBV7-9

cdr3_aa: CASSEKQGPPLDTQYF
cdr3_nt: TGTGCCAGCAGCGAAAAACAGGGGCCGCCCCTAGATACGCAGTATTTT
clone_size: -
cdr3_length: 16
d_call: TRBD1
j_call: TRBJ2-3
v_call: TRBV5-6

cdr3_aa: CASSQDLLQGYYGYTF
cdr3_nt: TGTGCCAGCAGCCAAGATCTCCTACAGGGGTACTATGGCTACACCTTC
clone_size: -
cdr3_length: 16
d_call: TRBD1
j_call: TRBJ1-2
v_call: TRBV3-1/TRBV3-2

cdr3_aa: CASSALSNTEAFF
cdr3_nt: TGTGCCAGCAGTGCTTTGAGTAACACTGAAGCTTTCTTT
clone_size: once
cdr3_length: 13
d_call: -
j_call: TRBJ1-1
v_call: TRBV25-1

cdr3_aa: CASSPKGTSVAGELFF
cdr3_nt: TGTGCCAGCAGTCCAAAAGGGACTAGCGTCGCCGGGGAGCTGTTTTTT
clone_size: -
cdr3_length: 16
d_call: TRBD2
j_call: TRBJ2-2
v_call: TRBV5-4

cdr3_aa: CASSPIVRQLYEQYF
cdr3_nt: TGTGCCAGCAGCCCGATCGTCCGACAGCTCTACGAGCAGTACTTC
clone_size: once
cdr3_length: 15
d_call: -
j_call: TRBJ2-7
v_call: TRBV5-4

cdr3_aa: CASSPLDRGLELYGYTF
cdr3_nt: TGTGCCAGCTCACCGTTGGACAGGGGGCTAGAATTATATGGCTACACCTTC
clone_size: -
cdr3_length: 17
d_call: TRBD1
j_call: TRBJ1-2
v_call: TRBV18

cdr3_aa: CASSQTDRLGYTF
cdr3_nt: TGTGCCAGCAGCCAAACAGACAGGCTTGGCTACACCTTC
clone_size: once
cdr3_length: 13
d_call: -
j_call: TRBJ1-2
v_call: TRBV3-1/TRBV3-2

cdr3_aa: CASSVSPYEQYF
cdr3_nt: TGTGCCAGCTCAGTCAGTCCGTACGAGCAGTACTTC
clone_size: -
cdr3_length: 12
d_call: -
j_call: TRBJ2-7
v_call: TRBV18

cdr3_aa: CASRGGSYNSPLHF
cdr3_nt: TGTGCCAGCAGGGGAGGGTCCTATAATTCACCCCTCCACTTT
clone_size: -
cdr3_length: 14
d_call: -
j_call: TRBJ1-6
v_call: TRBV27

cdr3_aa: CAAGTANTEAFF
cdr3_nt: TGTGCCGCGGGGACAGCGAACACTGAAGCTTTCTTT
clone_size: -
cdr3_length: 12
d_call: TRBD1
j_call: TRBJ1-1
v_call: TRBV19

cdr3_aa: CASGSGTVNSPLHF
cdr3_nt: TGTGCCAGCGGATCCGGGACGGTAAATTCACCCCTCCACTTT
clone_size: -
cdr3_length: 14
d_call: -
j_call: TRBJ1-6
v_call: TRBV7-3